A selection of T cell receptor beta chains follows, all from one sample in a study of cytomegalovirus exposure and HLA in healthy donors. The repertoire was sequenced with immunoSEQ multiplex PCR; TCRdb's copy has only in-frame clones and lacks some. The profile covers 100,000 to 150,000 clones, with roughly four fifths appearing a single time and roughly 4.1% taken by the ten largest. The sequenced sample consisted of PBMCs. These receptors originate from a woman aged 45 to 65 in good health and CMV-seropositive. Each CDR3 is given with its conserved first and last residue. A D gene is named only where the DNA matches it firmly. Clone size is stated in some rows and not others, as once, few, many or a class when expanded.

V: TRBV27; J: TRBJ2-6; D: -; length: 16; size: -; CDR3: CASSFGSQSGANVLTF; DNA: TGTGCCAGCAGTTTTGGGAGCCAGTCTGGGGCCAACGTCCTGACTTTC
V: TRBV2; J: TRBJ2-3; D: TRBD2; length: 18; size: -; CDR3: CASSEWVGLAGGSDTQYF; DNA: TGTGCCAGCAGTGAATGGGTGGGACTAGCGGGGGGTTCAGATACGCAGTATTTT
V: TRBV7-8; J: TRBJ2-3; D: TRBD2; length: 15; size: -; CDR3: CASTVAGGPLDTQYF; DNA: TGTGCCAGCACGGTAGCGGGGGGGCCGTTAGATACGCAGTATTTT
V: TRBV19; J: TRBJ1-2; D: -; length: 15; size: -; CDR3: CASSIYGTTIHGYTF; DNA: TGTGCCAGTAGTATTTATGGGACAACTATTCATGGCTACACCTTC
V: TRBV7-7; J: TRBJ2-5; D: -; length: 14; size: -; CDR3: CASSRGWAGETQYF; DNA: TGTGCCAGCAGCCGCGGGTGGGCCGGGGAGACCCAGTACTTC
V: TRBV12-5; J: TRBJ2-1; D: TRBD2; length: 13; size: -; CDR3: CASRGGAYNEQFF; DNA: TGTGCTAGCCGCGGGGGGGCCTACAATGAGCAGTTCTTC
V: TRBV9; J: TRBJ1-2; D: -; length: 16; size: once; CDR3: CASSVTPLGVNYGYTF; DNA: TGTGCCAGCAGCGTCACCCCCTTGGGCGTCAACTATGGCTACACCTTC
V: TRBV18; J: TRBJ1-6; D: TRBD1; length: 15; size: -; CDR3: CASSYRDSPWSPLHF; DNA: TGTGCCAGCTCATACCGGGACAGCCCATGGTCACCCCTCCACTTT
V: TRBV5-1; J: TRBJ2-5; D: TRBD1; length: 17; size: few; CDR3: CASGGTGAYEYQETQYF; DNA: TGCGCCAGCGGCGGGACAGGGGCCTACGAGTACCAAGAGACCCAGTACTTC
V: TRBV6-6; J: TRBJ1-2; D: TRBD1; length: 15; size: few; CDR3: CASSQGTGGYYGYTF; DNA: TGTGCCAGCAGTCAGGGGACAGGGGGATACTATGGCTACACCTTC
V: TRBV2; J: TRBJ2-5; D: TRBD2; length: 15; size: -; CDR3: CASQDGLAGPGTQYF; DNA: TGTGCCAGCCAGGACGGACTAGCGGGTCCGGGGACCCAGTACTTC
V: TRBV6-1; J: TRBJ1-5; D: -; length: 16; size: -; CDR3: CASSEALRVSNQPQHF; DNA: TGTGCCAGCAGTGAAGCGCTTCGGGTTAGCAATCAGCCCCAGCATTTT
V: TRBV19; J: TRBJ1-2; D: TRBD1; length: 14; size: few; CDR3: CASSANDRGNGYTF; DNA: TGTGCCAGTAGTGCCAATGACAGGGGTAACGGCTACACCTTC